This TCR beta chain originates from a study of shared clonotypes between healthy human individuals. Study conclusions and caveats: Relative to clonotypes present in all four donors, those not shared had lower generation probabilities.

Concerning this clone itself: Antigen: not known.

A deep-level run was used for the assay. Libraries were prepared by immunoSEQ multiplex PCR; TCRdb keeps only in-frame clonotypes and omits some of them. Of 2 million to 2.5 million clones in the sample, approximately 90% were seen once. The material sequenced was naive CD4+ T cells from PBMCs. Regarding subset: CD45RA+ positively selected. The clonotype originates from a man aged 18 to 35 in good health. Some clones in this sample may be carry-over from other donors' samples.

The DNA for the CDR3 is TGTGCCAGCAGCTACCGGACAGGGACTAATGAAAAACTGTTTTTT. Its protein is CASSYRTGTNEKLFF. The chain couples TRBV7-6 to TRBJ1-4; 8 nucleotides match TRBD1. Per the germline V gene, CDR1 is SGHVS and CDR2 is FNYEAQ. Germline trimming cut 4 bases from V and 2 bases from J; bases unmatched to any gene: 3. This CDR3 is built from 15 residues.